One and the same sample provided the 27 T cell receptor beta chains below, sequenced in a study of blood T cell repertoires in COVID-19. The data were produced by immunoSEQ multiplex PCR, yet TCRdb's version contains in-frame clones alone and is incomplete. This sample has about 160,000 clones; around 87% occur once, and the top ten carry less than 8.5%. Material: PBMCs or T cells enriched from blood (not recorded which). The source is a woman aged 45-60 years who had recovered from COVID-19.

This rearrangement joins TRBV19 to TRBJ1-2; 8 bases are shared with TRBD1. This CDR3 has 14 residues. The V and J ends lost 5 bases and 3 bases, in that order; junction bases with no gene match: 5. The germline V gene has CDR1 LNHDA and CDR2 SQIVND (reference sequence). The DNA of the CDR3 is TGTGCCAGTAGTGACCGGGACAGGTACTATGGCTACACCTTC. This codes for CASSDRDRYYGYTF.

The rearrangement joins TRBV6-5 to TRBJ1-2; D possibly corresponds to TRBD1 (6 bases). This CDR3 spans 14 amino acids. The germline V gene has CDR1 MNHEY and CDR2 SVGAGI. Between the trimmed V and J ends, which lost 5 bases and 6 bases, there was a span of 16 bases. The CDR3 sequence is CASSNGGLWDGYTF. In nucleotides, the CDR3 is TGTGCCAGCAGTAACGGGGGGCTATGGGATGGCTACACCTTC.

The rearrangement joins TRBV7-3 to TRBJ2-1; a possible D gene is TRBD2 (5 bases). Trimming took off 2 bases at V and 6 bases at J, with 11 bases between the two ends. In germline, CDR1 is SGHTA, CDR2 FQGTGA. The CDR3 has 14 amino acids. CDR3 residues: CASSLAQGSNEQFF. CDR3 DNA sequence: TGTGCCAGCAGCTTAGCGCAAGGGAGCAATGAGCAGTTCTTC. Filled out from reference TRBV7-3 and TRBJ2-1, the complete variable domain reads GAGVSQTPSNKVTEKGKYVELRCDPISGHTALYWYRQSLGQGPEFLIYFQGTGAADDSGLPNDRFFAVRPEGSVSTLKIQRTERGDSAVYLCASSLAQGSNEQFFGPGTRLTVL.

This rearrangement joins TRBV7-6 to TRBJ2-1, with 7 nucleotides matching TRBD1. The trim removed 1 base at V and 3 bases at J, leaving 12 bases unmatched. The CDR3 consists of 18 residues. The germline CDR1 and CDR2 sequences are SGHVS and FNYEAQ. The CDR3 spells CASSLGGPRQGVYNEQFF. The DNA of the CDR3 is TGTGCCAGCAGCTTAGGAGGGCCTAGACAGGGCGTCTACAATGAGCAGTTCTTC.

The genes are TRBV7-2 and TRBJ1-2; 12 positions match TRBD1. The CDR3 is 15 residues long. Germline V lookup: CDR1 SGHTA, CDR2 FQGNSA. Trimming removed 4 bases from V and 8 bases from J; junction bases left unmatched: 8. This chain's CDR3 is CASSYPGQGAPGYTF. In nucleotides, the CDR3 is TGTGCCAGCAGCTACCCGGGACAGGGGGCGCCGGGCTACACCTTC.

The gene calls are TRBV5-1 and TRBJ1-2, with 8 positions matching TRBD1. Germline CDR1 and CDR2: SGHRS and YFSETQ. The CDR3 runs 14 residues. Germline trimming cut 3 bases from V and 8 bases from J; bases unmatched to any gene: 9. The DNA of the CDR3 is TGCGCCAGCAGCTCCGGACAGGGAGGATTCGGCTACACCTTC. Amino acids: CASSSGQGGFGYTF.

This clone occurred a few times. This chain joins TRBV6-5 and TRBJ1-1; D gene uncertain. The germline V and J ends were trimmed by 3 bases and 1 base, with 12 bases remaining between them. Germline values: CDR1 MNHEY, CDR2 SVGAGI. This CDR3 is built from 15 residues. CDR3 coding DNA: TGTGCCAGCAGTTATAATCCCCCAGGGAACACTGAAGCTTTCTTT. Its translation: CASSYNPPGNTEAFF.

The rearrangement joins TRBV7-2 to TRBJ2-1, with D hard to call. Per germline, CDR1 SGHTA and CDR2 FQGNSA. Trimming removed 6 bases from V and 5 bases from J, with 20 bases in between. The CDR3 is 16 residues long. The CDR3 region is CASRLDGRLYNNEQFF. CDR3 nucleotide sequence: TGTGCCAGCAGACTGGATGGCAGGCTGTATAACAATGAGCAGTTCTTC.

The J gene is TRBJ1-1, the V gene TRBV6-5; 7 bases align to TRBD1. Looked up from germline, CDR1 is MNHEY and CDR2 is SVGAGI. Trimming took 6 bases from V and 8 from J; bases not matched to a gene: 9. The CDR3 runs 13 residues. CDR3 sequence reads: CASSSRQGLEAFF. Written as DNA, the CDR3 is TGTGCCAGCAGCAGCCGACAGGGTCTCGAAGCTTTCTTT.

The rearrangement links TRBV5-1 to TRBJ1-2; D is perhaps TRBD1 (5 bases). From germline, CDR1 is SGHRS and CDR2 YFSETQ. The length of the CDR3 is 14 residues. Trimming left V 1 base short and J 8 bases short, with 15 bases between. Written as DNA, the CDR3 is TGCGCCAGCAGCTTGAATCCACAGGCGTGGGGCTACACCTTC. This gives the protein CASSLNPQAWGYTF.

The rearrangement uses TRBV6-6 and TRBJ2-3; 7 bases are shared with TRBD1. From germline, CDR1 is MNHNY and CDR2 SVGAGI (reference sequence). Unmatched junction bases numbered 8, after V lost 6 bases and J lost 2 bases. CDR3 size: 15 residues. The CDR3 spells CASRPTGEYTDTQYF. For the CDR3, the DNA is TGTGCCAGCAGACCAACAGGGGAATACACAGATACGCAGTATTTT.

This clone came up a few times. The gene calls are TRBV7-2 and TRBJ2-2, with D unclear. The CDR3 has 14 amino acids. Per germline, CDR1 SGHTA and CDR2 FQGNSA. V gave up 5 bases and J gave up 3 bases, with 10 bases separating them. The CDR3 nucleotides are TGTGCCAGCAGCCAAATTAGAGACACCGGGGAGCTGTTTTTT. Amino acids: CASSQIRDTGELFF.

V gene TRBV11-3 combines with J gene TRBJ2-3; TRBD2 matches at 8 bases. In germline, CDR1 is SGHNT, CDR2 YENEEA. This CDR3 is built from 14 residues. J gave up 5 bases and V 4 bases, and 5 bases lay outside the gene matches. The CDR3 DNA reads as TGTGCCAGCAGCTCGGGGGGGCCCGGAGATACGCAGTATTTT. Translation gives CASSSGGPGDTQYF.

The chain recombines TRBV18 with TRBJ1-5; 9 bases agree with TRBD1. The germline CDR1 and CDR2 sequences are KGHSH and LQKENI. The junction had 6 bases not matched to a gene; V was cut back by 3 bases and J by 3 bases. The CDR3 extends over 16 amino acids. CDR3 loop: CASSPSQGATNQPQHF. As DNA, the CDR3 is TGTGCCAGCTCACCCTCACAGGGGGCTACCAATCAGCCCCAGCATTTT.

This chain uses TRBV10-3 with TRBJ1-6; D possibly corresponds to TRBD1 (5 bases). Trimming removed 8 bases at V and 5 bases at J, with 10 bases between. The CDR3 runs 13 residues. Germline values: CDR1 ENHRY, CDR2 SYGVKD. The CDR3 loop reads CAIWRGDNSPLHF. The DNA for the CDR3 is TGTGCCATCTGGCGGGGGGATAATTCACCCCTCCACTTT.

The genes are TRBV4-1 and TRBJ2-3, with TRBD2 matching 13 bases. The length of the CDR3 is 17 residues. Germline V lookup: CDR1 MGHRA, CDR2 YSYEKL. V gave up 4 bases and J gave up 5 bases; unmatched junction bases: 9. In DNA form, the CDR3 reads TGCGCCAGCAGCCCGCGGACTAGCGGGGGACCGGGAGATACGCAGTATTTT. This sequence encodes CASSPRTSGGPGDTQYF.

The chain uses TRBV4-1 and TRBJ2-1; a weak D match, TRBD2 (6 bases). The V gene's germline CDR1 is MGHRA and CDR2 YSYEKL. The germline V and J ends were trimmed by 4 bases and 4 bases, with 14 bases remaining between them. The CDR3 consists of 15 residues. CDR3 in DNA: TGCGCCAGCAGCCCCCCCCTACGGGGGTACAATGAGCAGTTCTTC. Translated: CASSPPLRGYNEQFF.

The chain carries TRBV20-1 and TRBJ2-2, with no clear D. Looked up from germline, CDR1 is DFQATT and CDR2 is SNEGSKA (reference sequence). The ends were cut back, 3 bases at V and 5 bases at J, with 13 bases in the middle. The length of the CDR3 is 14 residues. The CDR3 protein is CSASVPGVTGELFF. CDR3 coding DNA: TGCAGTGCTAGTGTACCAGGTGTAACCGGGGAGCTGTTTTTT.

The chain has TRBV6-6 and TRBJ2-6, with 11 bases aligning to TRBD1. Germline CDR1 MNHNY, CDR2 SVGAGI (reference sequence). V trimming: 5 bases; J trimming: 4 bases; junction bases outside the gene matches: 16. This CDR3 is built from 20 residues. This CDR3 reads CASSHPNPGQGGAGANVLTF. DNA of the CDR3: TGTGCCAGCAGTCACCCCAACCCGGGACAGGGGGGAGCGGGGGCCAACGTCCTGACTTTC.

This chain connects TRBV7-2 to TRBJ1-2; D is perhaps TRBD1 (6 bases). This CDR3 comprises 14 residues. Trimming removed 5 bases from V and 8 bases from J, with 18 bases in between. The germline gives CDR1 SGHTA, CDR2 FQGNSA. The DNA of the CDR3 is TGTGCCAGCAGCCATGCAACGGACAGACAAGGCTACACCTTC. The encoded protein is CASSHATDRQGYTF.

The chain joins TRBV9 to TRBJ2-2; 7 bases agree with TRBD1. CDR1 and CDR2 from the germline V gene are SGDLS and YYNGEE. J lost 5 bases, V lost 3 bases, and 1 base had no gene match. The CDR3 sequence is 13 residues long. Here the CDR3 DNA reads TGTGCCAGCAGCGACAGGGGAACCGGGGAGCTGTTTTTT. Encoded protein: CASSDRGTGELFF. The entire variable domain, with the rest obtained from reference TRBV9 and TRBJ2-2, is as follows: DSGVTQTPKHLITATGQRVTLRCSPRSGDLSVYWYQQSLDQGLQFLIQYYNGEERAKGNILERFSAQQFPDLHSELNLSSLELGDSALYFCASSDRGTGELFFGEGSRLTVL.

This chain connects TRBV5-1 to TRBJ1-2, with D possibly matching TRBD1 (6 bases). Per germline, CDR1 SGHRS and CDR2 YFSETQ. This CDR3 spans 16 amino acids. V dropped 0 bases and J dropped 8 bases, with 20 bases sitting between them. The CDR3 here is CASSLAPEGGAGGYTF. DNA for the CDR3: TGCGCCAGCAGCTTGGCCCCCGAGGGGGGGGCTGGGGGCTACACCTTC.

There are a few counts of this clone. The CDR3 loop is CASSLLAAYEQYF. The DNA for the CDR3 is TGTGCCAGCAGCTTGCTAGCGGCCTACGAGCAGTACTTC. V is TRBV7-9 and J is TRBJ2-7; 7 nucleotides agree with TRBD2. V trimming: 3 bases; J trimming: 2 bases; junction bases outside the gene matches: 1. The germline CDR1 and CDR2 sequences are SEHNR and FQNEAQ (reference sequence). This CDR3 is built from 13 residues.

On this clone: Other DNA sequences in this sample translate to the same CDR3. The gene calls are TRBV7-2 and TRBJ1-5; weak D call: TRBD1 (6 bases). The CDR3 extends over 14 amino acids. Per the germline V gene, CDR1 is SGHTA and CDR2 is FQGNSA. The germline V and J ends were trimmed by 4 bases and 4 bases, with 11 bases remaining between them. CDR3 amino acids: CASSSGQTNQPQHF. The CDR3, as DNA: TGTGCCAGCAGCTCTGGACAGACGAATCAGCCCCAGCATTTT.

J is TRBJ1-2 and V is TRBV3-1 (or the pseudogene TRBV3-2), with D tentatively TRBD1 (6 bases). V shed 1 base and J shed 7 bases, with 10 bases lying between them. The V gene's germline CDR1 is LGHDT and CDR2 YNNKEL (reference sequence). The CDR3 runs 13 residues. The CDR3 is CASSQVAGAGYTF. The CDR3 DNA reads TGTGCCAGCAGCCAAGTGGCGGGGGCTGGCTACACCTTC.

The J gene is TRBJ1-5, the V gene TRBV7-9; tentative D call: TRBD1 (5 bases). This CDR3 has 14 amino acids. Germline loops: CDR1 SEHNR, CDR2 FQNEAQ (reference sequence). Trimming shortened V by 3 bases and J by 7 bases, and 13 bases separated the two germline ends. Written as DNA, the CDR3 is TGTGCCAGCAGCTTTACAGGCATCGAGCAGCCCCAGCATTTT. This sequence encodes CASSFTGIEQPQHF.

This chain uses TRBV2 with TRBJ1-2, with a tentative D call TRBD1 (6 bases). The CDR3 extends over 14 amino acids. Germline CDR1 and CDR2: SNHLY and FYNNEI. V lost 4 bases and J lost 8, with 17 bases in between. The CDR3 nucleotides read TGTGCCAGCAGTGCTAGACAGGCCATAGGGGGCTACACCTTC. Amino acid sequence: CASSARQAIGGYTF.